This T cell receptor (beta chain) was captured by sequencing in a study of blood T cell repertoires in COVID-19. Assay used: immunoSEQ multiplex PCR; TCRdb lists only in-frame clones, some missing. The repertoire consists of tens of thousands of clones, with approximately 79% occurring once and the leading ten covering about 3.3%. Sequenced input: peripheral blood. The receptor comes from a man aged 55-75 years with acute or convalescent COVID-19.

The DNA of the CDR3 is TGTGCCAGCTCAGGGGCAGGCCAAGAGACCCAGTACTTC. Its protein product is CASSGAGQETQYF. The rearrangement links TRBV18 to TRBJ2-5, with D tentatively TRBD1 (5 bases). V lost 5 bases to trimming and J lost 1 base, with 8 bases between them. Germline V gene data show CDR1 as KGHSH and CDR2 as LQKENI. The CDR3 spans 13 residues.